These 28 T cell receptor beta chains were sequenced from one sample in a study of blood T cell repertoires in COVID-19. The method was immunoSEQ multiplex PCR; TCRdb's version includes in-frame clones alone and lacks a portion of them. Of over 120,000 clones in the sample, about 79% were seen once. Sequenced material: peripheral blood. Receptor source: a woman of 80 years or more with acute or convalescent COVID-19.

The chain couples TRBV2 to TRBJ1-5, with D maybe TRBD1 (6 bases). CDR1 and CDR2 (germline): SNHLY, FYNNEI. The CDR3 is made up of 14 amino acids. The V and J ends lost 0 bases and 4 bases respectively, with 7 bases between them. CDR3 protein: CASSEAGANQPQHF. CDR3 bases: TGTGCCAGCAGTGAAGCGGGGGCAAATCAGCCCCAGCATTTT.

The V gene is TRBV7-9, the J gene TRBJ2-1, with 9 positions matching TRBD2. This CDR3 comprises 15 residues. Germline CDR1 SEHNR, CDR2 FQNEAQ (reference sequence). V dropped 5 bases and J dropped 10; count of bases not matched to a gene: 12. CDR3 nucleotide sequence: TGTGCCAGCAGCCGCGATGGCGGGGGGGCAAGAGAGCAGTTCTTC. Its protein is CASSRDGGGAREQFF.

The V gene is TRBV4-1, the J gene TRBJ2-2, with D tentatively TRBD1 (6 bases). V shed 4 bases and J shed 0 bases, with 15 bases lying between them. Germline assignment: CDR1 MGHRA and CDR2 YSYEKL. This CDR3 has 17 residues. The CDR3 reads CASSPRAGATNTGELFF. In nucleotides, the CDR3 is TGCGCCAGCAGCCCGAGAGCAGGGGCCACGAACACCGGGGAGCTGTTTTTT.

The chain combines TRBV5-3 with TRBJ2-5; 7 positions agree with TRBD1. TRBV5-3 is an open reading frame whose function is uncertain. V lost 6 bases to trimming and J lost 0 bases; unmatched junction nucleotides: 11. The CDR3 spans 16 residues. The chain's CDR3 is CARTTTGTVYQETQYF. In DNA, the CDR3 is TGTGCCAGAACCACGACCGGGACAGTTTACCAAGAGACCCAGTACTTC.

In this sample, this clone turned up once. The chain carries TRBV5-1 and TRBJ2-3, with 15 bases identical to TRBD2. V dropped 2 bases and J dropped 11; count of bases not matched to a gene: 9. The CDR3 covers 16 residues. In germline, CDR1 is SGHRS, CDR2 YFSETQ. In nucleotides, the CDR3 is TGCGCCAGCAGCTTTGGACTAGCGGGGGGGCTCCGCAGGCAGTATTTT. Translated: CASSFGLAGGLRRQYF.

The J gene is TRBJ1-3, the V gene TRBV29-1; a possible D gene is TRBD1 (6 bases). Deletions cut 4 bases from V and 0 bases from J, with 16 bases between. The CDR3 contains 16 residues. Germline values: CDR1 SQVTM, CDR2 ANQGSEA. The chain's CDR3 is CSVAYLTGTSGNTIYF. The CDR3 bases are TGCAGCGTTGCCTACCTTACAGGGACCTCTGGAAACACCATATATTTT.

This clone has only one observation. The chain couples TRBV28 to TRBJ1-2, with 10 bases aligning to TRBD1. The CDR3 is 16 amino acids. The trim removed 3 bases at V and 1 base at J, leaving 5 bases unmatched. Germline CDR1 reads MDHEN; CDR2 reads SYDVKM. The CDR3 here is CASSFIGQGVNYGYTF. The CDR3 DNA is TGTGCCAGCAGTTTTATCGGACAGGGGGTTAACTATGGCTACACCTTC.

The genes are TRBV5-1 and TRBJ1-2; 10 nucleotides match TRBD1. Germline-derived CDR1 and CDR2 are SGHRS and YFSETQ. J lost 6 bases, V lost 4 bases, and 6 bases had no gene match. This CDR3 spans 14 amino acids. The CDR3 protein is CASSRTGTGDGYTF. The CDR3 DNA reads as TGCGCCAGCAGCCGGACCGGGACAGGGGATGGCTACACCTTC.

This rearrangement joins TRBV5-4 to TRBJ2-2; no clear D gene. CDR3 size: 15 residues. Germline V gene lookup returns CDR1 SGHNT and CDR2 YYREEE (reference sequence). V lost 0 bases and J lost 7, with 13 bases in between. The CDR3 region is CASSLDRRRNGELFF. CDR3 DNA: TGTGCCAGCAGCTTGGACAGACGGCGTAACGGGGAGCTGTTTTTT.

This rearrangement joins TRBV27 to TRBJ1-6; D uncertain. The V end lost 0 bases, the J end lost 7 bases, and 10 bases lay between the germline ends. Per germline, CDR1 MNHEY and CDR2 SMNVEV (reference sequence). There are 15 residues in the CDR3. As DNA, the CDR3 is TGTGCCAGCAGTTTATCGGTTGGGGAGAATTCACCCCTCCACTTT. Its protein product is CASSLSVGENSPLHF.

The V call is TRBV7-9, the J call TRBJ1-5; TRBD1 might be the D (5 bases). Per germline, CDR1 SEHNR and CDR2 FQNEAQ (reference sequence). Deletions cut 1 base from V and 7 bases from J, with 11 bases between. This CDR3 region has 14 residues. DNA for the CDR3: TGTGCCAGCAGCTTAGTAGGGGCAGAACAGCCCCAGCATTTT. This codes for CASSLVGAEQPQHF.

This chain uses TRBV7-2 with TRBJ1-2, with 9 bases aligning to TRBD1. The V and J ends lost 1 base and 7 bases, in that order; junction bases with no gene match: 4. The CDR3 consists of 14 residues. Germline values: CDR1 SGHTA, CDR2 FQGNSA. Here the CDR3 reads CASSLGQGVGGYTF. As DNA, the CDR3 is TGTGCCAGCAGCTTAGGACAGGGGGTGGGTGGCTACACCTTC.

The rearrangement links TRBV30 to TRBJ1-1, with 7 bases that match TRBD1. The CDR3 loop spans 13 amino acids. The ends lost 6 bases at V and 1 base at J; junction bases unmatched: 5. CDR1 GTSNPN and CDR2 SVGIG come from the germline V gene (reference sequence). CDR3: CACDRDRNTEAFF. The CDR3 DNA reads TGTGCCTGCGACCGGGACAGGAACACTGAAGCTTTCTTT.

The V gene is TRBV14, the J gene TRBJ2-2; 14 nucleotides align to TRBD2. The CDR3 is 18 amino acids. Germline lookup yields CDR1 SGHDN and CDR2 FVKESK. V lost 2 bases to trimming and J lost 5 bases; unmatched junction nucleotides: 7. Written as DNA, the CDR3 is TGTGCCAGCAGCCAACCGTACCGACTAGCGGGGGGGACCGGGGAGCTGTTTTTT. This translates into CASSQPYRLAGGTGELFF.

This clone was seen more than once but under ten times. This chain uses TRBV27 with TRBJ2-7; 7 bases match TRBD1. CDR3 size: 13 residues. V shed 6 bases and J 1 base; nucleotides not matched to a gene: 3. Germline V gene data show CDR1 as MNHEY and CDR2 as SMNVEV (reference sequence). CDR3 nucleotide sequence: TGTGCCAGCAGGAGACAGGGATCCTACGAGCAGTACTTC. As protein: CASRRQGSYEQYF.

The J gene is TRBJ2-1, the V gene TRBV28, with TRBD1 matching over 9 bases. J lost 8 bases, V lost 5 bases, and 10 bases had no gene match. Per the germline V gene, CDR1 is MDHEN and CDR2 is SYDVKM. The CDR3 spans 15 residues. CDR3 nucleotide sequence: TGTGCCAGCAGTCCCGGACAGGGGATTATCCATGAGCAGTTCTTC. Translated: CASSPGQGIIHEQFF.

To note about this clone: Other DNA sequences of this sample code for an identical CDR3. This chain links TRBV3-1 (or the pseudogene TRBV3-2) with TRBJ1-1; D is uncertain. Trimming stripped 3 bases from V and 1 base from J, with 3 bases between. Germline V gene lookup returns CDR1 LGHDT and CDR2 YNNKEL (reference sequence). There are 12 residues in the CDR3. CDR3 loop: CASSQRNTEAFF. CDR3 DNA sequence: TGTGCCAGCAGCCAGCGGAACACTGAAGCTTTCTTT.

The CDR3 sequence is CASSLGQPSMNTEAFF. CDR3 DNA sequence: TGTGCCAGCAGCTTGGGACAGCCCTCCATGAACACTGAAGCTTTCTTT. This sequence joins TRBV7-3 and TRBJ1-1; 7 bases align to TRBD1. Looked up from germline, CDR1 is SGHTA and CDR2 is FQGTGA. The CDR3 spans 16 residues. V lost 3 bases, J lost 0 bases, and 7 bases stayed unmatched.

The chain couples TRBV4-1 to TRBJ1-3; no reliable D call. The CDR3 runs to 14 residues. The germline V and J ends were trimmed by 4 bases and 0 bases, with 7 bases remaining between them. From germline, CDR1 is MGHRA and CDR2 YSYEKL. CDR3 coding DNA: TGCGCCAGCAGCCTTACGAGCTCTGGAAACACCATATATTTT. Its translation: CASSLTSSGNTIYF.

This clone was observed a few times. The chain joins TRBV5-6 to TRBJ1-2; 7 bases map to TRBD1. Germline CDR1 and CDR2: SGHDT and YYEEEE. The CDR3 length is 16 residues. V lost 0 bases, J lost 4 bases, and 9 bases stayed unmatched. The CDR3: CASSLGTGTEIYGYTF. CDR3 bases: TGTGCCAGCAGCTTGGGGACCGGGACAGAGATCTATGGCTACACCTTC.

The V gene is TRBV5-1, the J gene TRBJ2-3, with D possibly being TRBD1 (6 bases). The germline gives CDR1 SGHRS, CDR2 YFSETQ. The CDR3 has 13 amino acids. V shed 3 bases and J shed 6 bases, with 11 bases lying between them. The CDR3 protein is CASSSPTGDTQYF. In nucleotides, the CDR3 is TGCGCCAGCAGCTCCCCTACAGGGGATACGCAGTATTTT.

V usage is TRBV20-1 and J usage is TRBJ1-5, with D possibly TRBD1 on 6 matching bases. The ends were cut back, 6 bases at V and 8 bases at J, with 8 bases in the middle. Germline CDR1 and CDR2: DFQATT and SNEGSKA (reference sequence). This CDR3 has 10 residues. CDR3 residues: CSAGGKPQHF. Written as DNA, the CDR3 is TGCAGTGCAGGGGGAAAGCCCCAGCATTTT.

The chain combines TRBV29-1 with TRBJ1-2; 7 nucleotides match TRBD1. The ends lost 5 bases at V and 7 bases at J; junction bases unmatched: 7. The CDR3 is 12 amino acids. Germline V CDR1 and CDR2: SQVTM, ANQGSEA. The CDR3 coding sequence is TGCAGCGTTCCGCAGGGGGTTTTTGGCTACACCTTC. Its translation is CSVPQGVFGYTF.

This clone is a singleton in its sample. This chain joins TRBV11-3 and TRBJ2-3; D remains unclear. The CDR3 sequence is 14 residues long. The V end was cut by 8 bases, the J end by 0 bases, with 12 bases between. Germline V gene lookup returns CDR1 SGHNT and CDR2 YENEEA. CDR3 DNA sequence: TGTGCCAGCTCAACGGCGGCTAGCACAGATACGCAGTATTTT. Translation: CASSTAASTDTQYF.

For this clone: The identical CDR3 is also encoded by other nucleotide sequences in the sample. The chain employs TRBV4-3 and TRBJ1-5; no clear D gene. The CDR3 is 15 amino acids. Germline V gene lookup returns CDR1 LGHNA and CDR2 YSLEER. Trimming took off 2 bases at V and 4 bases at J, with 12 bases between the two ends. CDR3 nucleotide sequence: TGCGCCAGCAGCCAACACCTCCGGGGAAATCAGCCCCAGCATTTT. Encoded protein: CASSQHLRGNQPQHF.

The chain has TRBV14 and TRBJ2-7; 8 bases agree with TRBD2. Germline CDR1 and CDR2: SGHDN and FVKESK. Germline trimming cut 4 bases from V and 2 bases from J; bases unmatched to any gene: 4. CDR3 size: 14 residues. The CDR3 DNA sequence: TGTGCCAGCAGCCCCCGGGGGGGCCCCTACGAGCAGTACTTC. Its protein is CASSPRGGPYEQYF.

The rearrangement joins TRBV15 to TRBJ2-3; TRBD1 agrees at 7 bases. The CDR3 sequence is 14 residues long. Germline V gene data show CDR1 as LNHNV and CDR2 as YYDKDF (reference sequence). J was trimmed by 1 base and V by 4 bases; bases with no gene match: 2. The CDR3 region has the DNA TGTGCCACCAGCACTGGACAGGGCACAGATACGCAGTATTTT. Protein sequence: CATSTGQGTDTQYF. The full variable domain, rest sourced from reference TRBV15 and TRBJ2-3, is DAMVIQNPRYQVTQFGKPVTLSCSQTLNHNVMYWYQQKSSQAPKLLFHYYDKDFNNEADTPDNFQSRRPNTSFCFLDIRSPGLGDTAMYLCATSTGQGTDTQYFGPGTRLTVL.

This chain uses TRBV5-1 with TRBJ1-2; no clear D gene. The CDR3 is 15 residues long. Trimming took 4 bases from V and 0 from J, leaving 13 bases between them. Germline CDR1 reads SGHRS; CDR2 reads YFSETQ. The CDR3 DNA follows: TGCGCCAGCAGCCCCCGAGGAGCGCCTAACTATGGCTACACCTTC. Its protein is CASSPRGAPNYGYTF.